These 5 T cell receptor beta chains came from one sample sequenced in a study of yellow fever vaccine responses in identical twins (dated by TCRdb to 2017 to 2018). The library was obtained by RT-PCR. Sequencing used an Illumina HiSeq 2500. The public sequencing data were trimmed at Q25 with fastp and processed into clonotypes with MiXCR by TCRdb, which kept only in-frame beta chains. Rows matching on CDR3 protein sequence are summarized as one entry with the most common DNA and genes. For this sample the table gives approximately 670 distinct CDR3 sequences, of which roughly four fifths were detected only once. Around 7.1% of the sample is taken by the ten largest. Material: T cells from blood (PBMCs), unsorted or a sorted subset (not recorded which), obtained before or after yellow fever vaccination (not recorded which). The source of these receptors is a woman aged 18 to 35 who received the yellow fever vaccine. Donor details come from another sample of the same person, matched by shared clones.

This chain joins TRBV11-2 and TRBJ2-1; D gene uncertain. This CDR3 is built from 15 residues. Germline V gene sequence: CDR1 SGHAT, CDR2 FQNNGV. V was pared by 6 bases and J by 0 bases, with 12 bases between. The CDR3 DNA sequence: TGTGCCAGCAGATTGCAGGCAAGCTCCTACAATGAGCAGTTCTTC. Protein product: CASRLQASSYNEQFF.

The chain employs TRBV20-1 and TRBJ1-3; D remains ambiguous. Trimming shortened V by 6 bases and J by 0 bases, and 12 bases separated the two germline ends. This CDR3 is 14 amino acids long. Germline CDR1 reads DFQATT; CDR2 reads SNEGSKA (reference sequence). The CDR3 DNA sequence: TGCAGTGCGTACGGGTTGGACTCTGGAAACACCATATATTTT. This codes for CSAYGLDSGNTIYF.

V gene TRBV11-3 combines with J gene TRBJ1-1; TRBD1 matches at 9 bases. This CDR3 is 15 amino acids long. The germline V gene encodes CDR1 SGHNT and CDR2 YENEEA. J gave up 8 bases and V 5 bases, and 12 bases lay outside the gene matches. The chain's CDR3 is CASSIPPQGANEAFF. DNA for the CDR3: TGTGCCAGCAGCATCCCCCCACAGGGGGCCAACGAAGCTTTCTTT.

The chain recombines TRBV5-1 with TRBJ1-1; the match to TRBD1 covers 7 bases. CDR1 SGHRS and CDR2 YFSETQ come from the germline V gene. With 3 bases clipped from V and 1 base from J, the junction kept 9 bases outside the gene matches. This CDR3 contains 16 residues. The CDR3 reads CASSSQGGQTNTEAFF. Here the CDR3 DNA reads TGCGCCAGCAGCTCCCAAGGGGGACAGACGAACACTGAAGCTTTCTTT.

This clonotype was counted once. The chain uses TRBV10-1 and TRBJ2-7; D possibly corresponds to TRBD1 (6 bases). The CDR3 spans 14 residues. Trimming took 0 bases from V and 7 from J, leaving 13 bases between them. The germline V gene encodes CDR1 WNHNN and CDR2 SYGVQD (reference sequence). CDR3 sequence (DNA): TGCGCCAGCAGTGAGTCGTTCAGGGGTGGGGAGCAGTACTTC. The encoded protein is CASSESFRGGEQYF.